A selection of T cell receptor beta chains follows, all from one sample in a study of blood T cell repertoires in COVID-19. Assay: immunoSEQ multiplex PCR; the TCRdb copy retains only in-frame clones and omits some. The table includes approximately 46,000 clones, approximately 85% detected once. The sequenced material came from peripheral blood. These receptor sequences come from a human donor in a cohort sampled during active COVID-19. The CDR3 runs from the conserved cysteine through the conserved F or W. The D gene is left open where the match is weak.

J gene | V gene | D gene | CDR3 protein
TRBJ2-7 | TRBV15 | TRBD1 | CATSSGTGGLYEQYF
TRBJ1-5 | TRBV30 | - | CAWRTGGTGNQPQHF
TRBJ1-1 | TRBV6-6 | TRBD1 | CASSQRGTDNTEAFF
TRBJ1-4 | TRBV9 | - | CASSVRGGGPNEKLFF
TRBJ2-7 | TRBV6-5 | TRBD2 | CASSYLPSGVGEQYF
TRBJ2-7 | TRBV5-5 | TRBD1 | CASSPPTGGYEQYF
TRBJ1-3 | TRBV7-8 | - | CASSLPLEPKGNTIYF
TRBJ1-4 | TRBV6-6 | TRBD1 | CASSQPGQANEKLFF
TRBJ2-1 | TRBV9 | TRBD2 | CASSGLWTSGNNEQFF
TRBJ2-1 | TRBV10-3 | TRBD2 | CAISRQTLAGGTEQFF
TRBJ1-1 | TRBV21-1 | - | CASSRQGSTEAFF
TRBJ1-3 | TRBV19 | TRBD1 | CATRQGAGNTIYF
TRBJ2-3 | TRBV7-2 | - | CASSFIGSTQYF